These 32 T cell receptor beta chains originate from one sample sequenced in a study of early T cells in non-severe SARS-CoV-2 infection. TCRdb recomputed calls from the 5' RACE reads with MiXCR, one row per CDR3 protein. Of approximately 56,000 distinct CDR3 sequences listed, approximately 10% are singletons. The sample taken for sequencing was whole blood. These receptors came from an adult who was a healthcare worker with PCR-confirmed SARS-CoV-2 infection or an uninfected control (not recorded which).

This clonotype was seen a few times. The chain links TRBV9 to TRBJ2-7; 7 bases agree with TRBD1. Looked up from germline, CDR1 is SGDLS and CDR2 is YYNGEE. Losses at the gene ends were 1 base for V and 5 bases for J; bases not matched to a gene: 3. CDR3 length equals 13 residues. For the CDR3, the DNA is TGTGCCAGCAGCGTACGACAGGGCAACGAGCAGTACTTC. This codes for CASSVRQGNEQYF.

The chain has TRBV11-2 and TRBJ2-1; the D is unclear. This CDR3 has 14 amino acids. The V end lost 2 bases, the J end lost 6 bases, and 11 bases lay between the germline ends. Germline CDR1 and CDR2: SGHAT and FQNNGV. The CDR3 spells CASSLSHLTNEQFF. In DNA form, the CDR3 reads TGTGCCAGCAGCTTATCCCACCTTACCAATGAGCAGTTCTTC.

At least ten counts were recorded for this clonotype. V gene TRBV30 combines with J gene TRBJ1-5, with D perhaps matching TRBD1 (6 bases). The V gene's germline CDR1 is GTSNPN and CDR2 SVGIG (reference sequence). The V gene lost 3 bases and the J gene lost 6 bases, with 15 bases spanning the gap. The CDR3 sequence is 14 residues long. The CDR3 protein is CAWSLGGPGQPQHF. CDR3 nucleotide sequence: TGTGCCTGGAGCCTAGGGGGGCCAGGTCAGCCCCAGCATTTT.

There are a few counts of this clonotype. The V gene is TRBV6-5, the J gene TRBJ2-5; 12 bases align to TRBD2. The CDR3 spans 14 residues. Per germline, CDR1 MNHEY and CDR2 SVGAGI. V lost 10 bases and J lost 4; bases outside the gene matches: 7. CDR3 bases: TGTGCCACCAGACTAGCGGGAGAGGGAGAGACCCAGTACTTC. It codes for CATRLAGEGETQYF.

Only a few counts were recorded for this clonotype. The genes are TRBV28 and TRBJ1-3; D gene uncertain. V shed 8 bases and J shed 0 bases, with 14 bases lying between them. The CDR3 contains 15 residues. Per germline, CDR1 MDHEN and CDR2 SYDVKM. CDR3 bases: TGTGCCAGCCACTCCGACACCCTCTCTGGAAACACCATATATTTT. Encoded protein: CASHSDTLSGNTIYF.

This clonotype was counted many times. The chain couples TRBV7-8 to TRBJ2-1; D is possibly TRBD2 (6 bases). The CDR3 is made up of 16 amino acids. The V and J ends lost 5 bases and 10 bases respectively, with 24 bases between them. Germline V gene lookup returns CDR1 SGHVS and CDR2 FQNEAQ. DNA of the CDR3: TGTGCCAGCAGCCCTGGGCCGGGACTCCCGTTGAAGGAGCAGTTCTTC. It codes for CASSPGPGLPLKEQFF.

CDR3 in amino acids: CASALLLQETQYF. Written as DNA, the CDR3 is TGTGCCAGCGCCCTTCTACTCCAAGAGACCCAGTACTTC. The chain carries TRBV6-1 and TRBJ2-5; D uncertain. This CDR3 spans 13 amino acids. Germline-derived CDR1 and CDR2 are MNHNS and SASEGT. V was pared by 8 bases and J by 1 base, with 11 bases between.

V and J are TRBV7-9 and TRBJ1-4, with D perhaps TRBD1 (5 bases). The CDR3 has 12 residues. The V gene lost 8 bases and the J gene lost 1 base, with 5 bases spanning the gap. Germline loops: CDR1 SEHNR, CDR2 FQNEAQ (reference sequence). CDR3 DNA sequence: TGTGCCAGCGGGGGAACTAATGAAAAACTGTTTTTT. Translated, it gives CASGGTNEKLFF. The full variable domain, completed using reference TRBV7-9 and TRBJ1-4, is DTGVSQNPRHKITKRGQNVTFRCDPISEHNRLYWYRQTLGQGPEFLTYFQNEAQLEKSRLLSDRFSAERPKGSFSTLEIQRTEQGDSAMYLCASGGTNEKLFFGSGTQLSVL.

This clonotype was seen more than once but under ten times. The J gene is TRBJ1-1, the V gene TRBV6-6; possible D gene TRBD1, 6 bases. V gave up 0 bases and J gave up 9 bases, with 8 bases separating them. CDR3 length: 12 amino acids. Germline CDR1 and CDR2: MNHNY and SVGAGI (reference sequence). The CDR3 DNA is TGTGCCAGCAGTTACTCAACAGGGAAAGCTTTCTTT. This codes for CASSYSTGKAFF.

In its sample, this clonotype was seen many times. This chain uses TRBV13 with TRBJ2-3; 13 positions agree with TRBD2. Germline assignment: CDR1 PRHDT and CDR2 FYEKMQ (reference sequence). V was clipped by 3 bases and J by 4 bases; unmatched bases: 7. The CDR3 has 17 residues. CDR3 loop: CASSFNLLAGGADTQYF. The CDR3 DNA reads TGTGCCAGCAGCTTCAACCTACTAGCGGGGGGGGCAGATACGCAGTATTTT. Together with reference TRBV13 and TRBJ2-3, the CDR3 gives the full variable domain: AAGVIQSPRHLIKEKRETATLKCYPIPRHDTVYWYQQGPGQDPQFLISFYEKMQSDKGSIPDRFSAQQFSDYHSELNMSSLELGDSALYFCASSFNLLAGGADTQYFGPGTRLTVL.

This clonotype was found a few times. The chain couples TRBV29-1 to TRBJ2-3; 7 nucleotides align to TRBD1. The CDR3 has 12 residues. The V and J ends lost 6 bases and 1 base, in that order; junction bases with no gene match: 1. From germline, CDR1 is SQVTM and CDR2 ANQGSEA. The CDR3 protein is CSVTGGTDTQYF. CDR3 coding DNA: TGCAGCGTAACAGGGGGCACAGATACGCAGTATTTT.

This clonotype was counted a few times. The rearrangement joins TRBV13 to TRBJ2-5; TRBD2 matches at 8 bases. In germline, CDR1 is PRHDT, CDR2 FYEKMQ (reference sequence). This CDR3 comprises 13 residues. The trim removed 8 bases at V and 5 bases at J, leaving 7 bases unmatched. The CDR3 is CASGTGGIETQYF. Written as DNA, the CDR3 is TGTGCCAGCGGGACGGGAGGGATCGAGACCCAGTACTTC.

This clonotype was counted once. CDR3 in DNA: TGTGCCAGCACCGCTCCCGACTTTCTAGCGGGGGGGAGTAATTTGCCGACCTACGAGCAGTACTTC. It translates to CASTAPDFLAGGSNLPTYEQYF. The V gene is TRBV6-2 or TRBV6-3, the J gene TRBJ2-7, with 12 bases aligning to TRBD2. The CDR3 runs to 22 residues. The junction had 27 bases not matched to a gene; V was cut back by 7 bases and J by 2 bases. Germline V CDR1 and CDR2: MNHEY, SVGEGT.

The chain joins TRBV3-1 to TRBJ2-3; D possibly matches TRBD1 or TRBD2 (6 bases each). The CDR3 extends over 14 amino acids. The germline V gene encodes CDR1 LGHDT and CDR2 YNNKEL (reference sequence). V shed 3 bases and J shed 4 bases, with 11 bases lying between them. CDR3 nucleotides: TGTGCCAGCAGCCAGAGGGGGGTATCAGATACGCAGTATTTT. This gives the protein CASSQRGVSDTQYF.

CDR3 nucleotide sequence: TGCGCCAGCTCCCGGGACAGGCGGGACGAGCAGTACTTC. This gives the protein CASSRDRRDEQYF. The chain uses TRBV5-1 and TRBJ2-7; 8 nucleotides agree with TRBD1. CDR1 SGHRS and CDR2 YFSETQ come from the germline V gene. V lost 7 bases and J lost 5; bases outside the gene matches: 8. CDR3 length equals 13 residues.

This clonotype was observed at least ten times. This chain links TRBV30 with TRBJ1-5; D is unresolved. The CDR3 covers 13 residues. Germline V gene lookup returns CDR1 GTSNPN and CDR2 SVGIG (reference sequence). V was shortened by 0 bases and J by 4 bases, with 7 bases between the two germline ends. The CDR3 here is CAWSVNRNQPQHF. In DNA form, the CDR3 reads TGTGCCTGGAGTGTAAACAGAAATCAGCCCCAGCATTTT.

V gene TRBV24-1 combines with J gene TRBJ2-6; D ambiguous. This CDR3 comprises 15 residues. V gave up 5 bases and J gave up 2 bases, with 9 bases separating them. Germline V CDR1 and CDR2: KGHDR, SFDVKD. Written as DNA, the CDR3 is TGTGCCACCAGTGGAACGGCGCCTGGGGCCAACGTCCTGACTTTC. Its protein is CATSGTAPGANVLTF.

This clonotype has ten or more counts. This chain's CDR3 is CASTPGPTTKNYEQYF. For the CDR3, the DNA is TGTGCCAGCACCCCCGGGCCCACAACCAAGAACTACGAGCAGTACTTC. The chain joins TRBV12-3 or TRBV12-4 to TRBJ2-7, with D hard to call. Trimming took off 7 bases at V and 3 bases at J, with 22 bases between the two ends. The CDR3 runs 16 residues.

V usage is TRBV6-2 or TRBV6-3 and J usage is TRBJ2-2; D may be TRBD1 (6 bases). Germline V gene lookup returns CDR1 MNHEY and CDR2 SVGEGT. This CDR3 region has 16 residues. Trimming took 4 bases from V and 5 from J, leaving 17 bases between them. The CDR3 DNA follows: TGTGCCAGCAGTTCGCTTCCTTGGGGGCGGACCGGGGAGCTGTTTTTT. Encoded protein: CASSSLPWGRTGELFF.

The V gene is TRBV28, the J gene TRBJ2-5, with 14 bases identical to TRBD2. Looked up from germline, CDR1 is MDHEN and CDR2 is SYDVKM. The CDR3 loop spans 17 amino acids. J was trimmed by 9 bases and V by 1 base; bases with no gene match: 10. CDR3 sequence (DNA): TGTGCCAGCAGTTTATCGCGGCTTGGACTAGCGGGAGGCGCCCAGTACTTC. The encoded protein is CASSLSRLGLAGGAQYF.

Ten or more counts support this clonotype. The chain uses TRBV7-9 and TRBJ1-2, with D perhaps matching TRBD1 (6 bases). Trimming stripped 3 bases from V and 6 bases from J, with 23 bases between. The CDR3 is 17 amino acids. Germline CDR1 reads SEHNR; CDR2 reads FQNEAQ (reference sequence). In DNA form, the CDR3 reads TGTGCCAGCAGCTTCCTTGCGGACAGAATCTATGCGGATGGCTACACCTTC. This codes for CASSFLADRIYADGYTF.

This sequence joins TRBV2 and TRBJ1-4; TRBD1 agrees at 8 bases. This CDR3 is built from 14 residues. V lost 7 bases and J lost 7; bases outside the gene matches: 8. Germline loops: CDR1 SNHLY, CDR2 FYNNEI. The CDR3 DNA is TGTGCCAGCACAGAGGACAGGGCGGGTGAAAAACTGTTTTTT. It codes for CASTEDRAGEKLFF.

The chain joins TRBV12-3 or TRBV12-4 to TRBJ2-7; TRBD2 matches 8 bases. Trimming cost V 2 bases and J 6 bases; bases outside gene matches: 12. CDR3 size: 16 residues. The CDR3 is CASSLQISGDPREQYF. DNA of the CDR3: TGTGCCAGCAGTTTACAGATTAGCGGGGACCCCCGCGAGCAGTACTTC.

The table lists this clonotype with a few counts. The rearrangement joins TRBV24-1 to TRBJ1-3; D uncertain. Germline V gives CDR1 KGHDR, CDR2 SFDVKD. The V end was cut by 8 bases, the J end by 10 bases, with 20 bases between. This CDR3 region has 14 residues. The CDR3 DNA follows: TGTGCCACCACTTACCGGGCCACCTCTAGGACCATATATTTT. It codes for CATTYRATSRTIYF.

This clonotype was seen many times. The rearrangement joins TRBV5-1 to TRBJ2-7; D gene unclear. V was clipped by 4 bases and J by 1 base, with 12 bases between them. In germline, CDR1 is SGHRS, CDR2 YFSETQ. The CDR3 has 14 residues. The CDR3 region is CASSDINTSYEQYF. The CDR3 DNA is TGCGCCAGCAGCGATATAAACACATCCTACGAGCAGTACTTC.

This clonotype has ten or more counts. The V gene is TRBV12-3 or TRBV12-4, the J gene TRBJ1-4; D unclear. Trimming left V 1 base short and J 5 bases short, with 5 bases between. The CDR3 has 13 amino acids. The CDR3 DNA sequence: TGTGCCAGCAGTTTAGGGCGGAATGAAAAACTGTTTTTT. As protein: CASSLGRNEKLFF.

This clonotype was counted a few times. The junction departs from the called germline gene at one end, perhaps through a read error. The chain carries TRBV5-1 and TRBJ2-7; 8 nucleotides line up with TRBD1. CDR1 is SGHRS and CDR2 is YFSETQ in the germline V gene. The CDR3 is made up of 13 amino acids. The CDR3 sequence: CASSFGTGYEQYF. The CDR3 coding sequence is TGCGCCAGCAGCTTCGGGACAGGCTACGAGCAGTACTTT. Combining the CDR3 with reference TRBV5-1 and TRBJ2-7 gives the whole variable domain KAGVTQTPRYLIKTRGQQVTLSCSPISGHRSVSWYQQTPGQGLQFLFEYFSETQRNKGNFPGRFSGRQFSNSRSEMNVSTLELGDSALYLCASSFGTGYEQYFGPGTRLTVT.

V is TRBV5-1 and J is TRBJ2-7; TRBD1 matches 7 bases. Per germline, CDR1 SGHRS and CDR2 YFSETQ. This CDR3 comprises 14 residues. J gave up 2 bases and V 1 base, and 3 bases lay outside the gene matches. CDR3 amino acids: CASSLRQGAYEQYF. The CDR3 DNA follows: TGCGCCAGCAGCTTGAGACAGGGAGCCTACGAGCAGTACTTC.

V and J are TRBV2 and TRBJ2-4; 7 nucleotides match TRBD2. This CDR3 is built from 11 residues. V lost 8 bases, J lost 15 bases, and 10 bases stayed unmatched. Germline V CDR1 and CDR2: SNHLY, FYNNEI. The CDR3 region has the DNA TGTGCCAGCGGGAGGGACCGTTCTACGTACTTC. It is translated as CASGRDRSTYF.

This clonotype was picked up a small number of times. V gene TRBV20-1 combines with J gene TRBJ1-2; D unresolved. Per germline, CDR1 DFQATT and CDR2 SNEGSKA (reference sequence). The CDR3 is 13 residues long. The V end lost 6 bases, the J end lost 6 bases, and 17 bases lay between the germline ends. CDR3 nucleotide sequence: TGCAGTGCCCGACGCCCGTACGAAGATGGCTACACCTTC. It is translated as CSARRPYEDGYTF.

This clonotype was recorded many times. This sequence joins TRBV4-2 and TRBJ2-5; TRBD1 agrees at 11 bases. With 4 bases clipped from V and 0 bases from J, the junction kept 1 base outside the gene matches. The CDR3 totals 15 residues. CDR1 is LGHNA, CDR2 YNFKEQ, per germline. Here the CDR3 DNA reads TGTGCCAGCAGCCCGGGACAGGGGGACCAAGAGACCCAGTACTTC. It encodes CASSPGQGDQETQYF.

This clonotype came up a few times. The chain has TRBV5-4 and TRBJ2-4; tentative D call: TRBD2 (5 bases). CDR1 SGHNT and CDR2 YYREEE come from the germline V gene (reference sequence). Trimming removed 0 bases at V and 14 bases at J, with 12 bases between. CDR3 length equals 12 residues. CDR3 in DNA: TGTGCCAGCAGCTTGGCCGCGGGCCATGAGTACTTC. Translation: CASSLAAGHEYF.